This TCR beta chain was identified during a study of OX40 agonist ivuxolimab in advanced cancers. Study-wide context: Patients receiving dose escalation had hepatocellular carcinoma, melanoma, renal cell or head and neck cancer. Cohort: 80% to 90% men, mean age 60, aged roughly 23 to 79.

Study outcomes and limitations: Researchers report that CD8+ T cells had, on average, more expanded clones than CD4+.

Method: immunoSEQ multiplex PCR; TCRdb's copy keeps in-frame clones and lacks some. The sample contains 72,000 or so clones, approximately 83% of which appear only once. Germline-derived CDR1 and CDR2 are SGHRS and YFSETQ. V gave up 2 bases and J gave up 5 bases, with 14 bases separating them. The CDR3 is 16 amino acids. This clone was found once. Its antigen is undetermined. The sample here was CD4+ or CD8+ T cells sorted from blood, taken in a trial of the OX40 agonist ivuxolimab. This chain connects TRBV5-1 to TRBJ1-6, with no clear D. The sequence came from an adult with an advanced solid tumor such as melanoma, head and neck, liver or kidney cancer. Here the CDR3 reads CASSFAASTDNSPLHF. The CDR3 nucleotides read TGCGCCAGCAGCTTTGCAGCCTCTACAGATAATTCACCCCTCCACTTT.